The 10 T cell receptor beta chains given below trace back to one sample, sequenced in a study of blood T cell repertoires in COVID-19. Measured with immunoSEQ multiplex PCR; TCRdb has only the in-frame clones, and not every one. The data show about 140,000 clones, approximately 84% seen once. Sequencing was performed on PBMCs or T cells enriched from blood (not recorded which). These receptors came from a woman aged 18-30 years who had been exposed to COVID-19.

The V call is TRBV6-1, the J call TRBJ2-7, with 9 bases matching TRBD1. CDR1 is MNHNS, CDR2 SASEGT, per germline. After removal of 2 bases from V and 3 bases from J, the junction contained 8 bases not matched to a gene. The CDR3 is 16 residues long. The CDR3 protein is CASSEFQTGQGYEQYF. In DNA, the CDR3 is TGTGCCAGCAGTGAATTCCAAACGGGACAGGGCTACGAGCAGTACTTC.

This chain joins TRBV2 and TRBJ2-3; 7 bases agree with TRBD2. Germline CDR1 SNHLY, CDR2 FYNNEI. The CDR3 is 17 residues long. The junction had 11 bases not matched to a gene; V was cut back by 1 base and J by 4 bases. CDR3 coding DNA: TGTGCCAGCAGTGAAGGGGCGGGAGTCGGAGGGTCAGATACGCAGTATTTT. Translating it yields CASSEGAGVGGSDTQYF.

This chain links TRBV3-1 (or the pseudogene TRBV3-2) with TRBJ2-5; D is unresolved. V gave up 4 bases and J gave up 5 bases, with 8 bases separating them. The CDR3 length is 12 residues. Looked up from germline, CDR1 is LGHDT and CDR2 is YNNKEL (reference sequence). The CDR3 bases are TGTGCCAGCAGCCGGCCCGCCGAGACCCAGTACTTC. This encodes CASSRPAETQYF.

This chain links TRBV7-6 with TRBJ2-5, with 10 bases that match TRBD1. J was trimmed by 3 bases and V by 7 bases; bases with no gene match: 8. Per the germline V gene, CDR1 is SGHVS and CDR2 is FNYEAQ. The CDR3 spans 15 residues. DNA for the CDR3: TGTGCCAGCACCATACTAGGGACAGGGGAAGAGACCCAGTACTTC. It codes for CASTILGTGEETQYF.

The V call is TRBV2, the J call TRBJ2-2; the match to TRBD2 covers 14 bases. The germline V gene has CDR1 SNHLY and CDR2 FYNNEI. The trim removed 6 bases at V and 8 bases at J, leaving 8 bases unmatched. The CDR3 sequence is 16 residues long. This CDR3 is CASSLRLAGGGGELFF. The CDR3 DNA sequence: TGTGCCAGCAGCCTCCGACTAGCGGGAGGGGGAGGGGAGCTGTTTTTT. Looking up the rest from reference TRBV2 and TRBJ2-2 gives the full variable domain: EPEVTQTPSHQVTQMGQEVILRCVPISNHLYFYWYRQILGQKVEFLVSFYNNEISEKSEIFDDQFSVERPDGSNFTLKIRSTKLEDSAMYFCASSLRLAGGGGELFFGEGSRLTVL.

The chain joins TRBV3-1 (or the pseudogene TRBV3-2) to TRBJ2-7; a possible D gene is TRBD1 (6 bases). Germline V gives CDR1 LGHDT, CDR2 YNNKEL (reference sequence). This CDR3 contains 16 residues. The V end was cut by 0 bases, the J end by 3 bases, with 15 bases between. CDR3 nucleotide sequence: TGTGCCAGCAGCCAAGACCTTACAGGGAAAGTCTACGAGCAGTACTTC. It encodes CASSQDLTGKVYEQYF.

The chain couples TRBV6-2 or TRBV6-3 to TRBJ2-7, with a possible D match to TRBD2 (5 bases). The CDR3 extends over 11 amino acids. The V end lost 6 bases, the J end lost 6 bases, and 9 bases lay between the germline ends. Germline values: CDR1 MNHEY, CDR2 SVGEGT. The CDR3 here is CASSPLAEQYF. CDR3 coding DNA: TGTGCCAGCAGCCCCCTAGCCGAGCAGTACTTC.

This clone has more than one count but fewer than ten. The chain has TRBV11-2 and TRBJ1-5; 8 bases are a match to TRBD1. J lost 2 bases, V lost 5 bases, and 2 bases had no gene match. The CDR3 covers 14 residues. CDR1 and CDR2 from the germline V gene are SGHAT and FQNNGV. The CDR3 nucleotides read TGTGCCAGCAGCCCGGACAGGGGCAATCAGCCCCAGCATTTT. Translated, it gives CASSPDRGNQPQHF.

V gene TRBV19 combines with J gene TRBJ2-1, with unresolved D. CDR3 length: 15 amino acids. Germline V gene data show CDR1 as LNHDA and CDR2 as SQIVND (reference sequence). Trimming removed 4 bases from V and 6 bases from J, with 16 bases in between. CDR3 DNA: TGTGCCAGTAGTAAAACCTATCCTAGACTCAATGAGCAGTTCTTC. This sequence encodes CASSKTYPRLNEQFF.

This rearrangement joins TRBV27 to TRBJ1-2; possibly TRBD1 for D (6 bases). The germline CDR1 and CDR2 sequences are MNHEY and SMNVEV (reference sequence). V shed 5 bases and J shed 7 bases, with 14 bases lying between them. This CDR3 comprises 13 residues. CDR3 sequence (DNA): TGTGCCAGCAGTCTAGGGGGATGGGGTGGCTACACCTTC. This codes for CASSLGGWGGYTF.